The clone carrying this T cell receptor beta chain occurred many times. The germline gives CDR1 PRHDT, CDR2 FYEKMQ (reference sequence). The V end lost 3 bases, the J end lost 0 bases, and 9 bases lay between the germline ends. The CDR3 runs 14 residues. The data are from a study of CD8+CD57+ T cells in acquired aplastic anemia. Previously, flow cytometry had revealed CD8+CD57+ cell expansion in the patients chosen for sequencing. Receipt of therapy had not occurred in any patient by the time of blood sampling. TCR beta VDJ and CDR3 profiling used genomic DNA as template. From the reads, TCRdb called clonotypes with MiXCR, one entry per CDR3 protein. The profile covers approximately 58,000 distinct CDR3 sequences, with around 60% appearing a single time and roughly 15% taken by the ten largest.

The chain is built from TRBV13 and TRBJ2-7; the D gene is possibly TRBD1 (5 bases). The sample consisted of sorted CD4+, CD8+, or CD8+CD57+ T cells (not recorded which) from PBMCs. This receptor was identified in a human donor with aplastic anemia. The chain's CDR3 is CASSFRQSSYEQYV. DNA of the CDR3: TGTGCCAGCAGCTTCCGACAGAGCTCCTACGAGCAGTACGTC.